What follows describes a single T cell receptor beta chain. For TCRbeta, the library was prepared with unique molecular identifiers. TCRdb reprocessed the PCR reads via MiXCR and lists one record per CDR3 protein. Found here are nearly 400,000 distinct CDR3 sequences, about a fifth of them singletons; the top ten hold around 4%. This record comes from a study of T-cell reconstitution after alpha-beta-depleted transplantation in children. This CDR3 region has 16 residues. Deletions cut 6 bases from V and 2 bases from J, with 17 bases between. CDR1 and CDR2 from the germline V gene are SNHLY and FYNNEI.

The TCR originated in a human donor who donated a stem cell graft to a child with acute myeloid leukemia. The specimen comprised PBMCs from the stem cell graft donor, sampled from the stem cell graft. The chain couples TRBV2 to TRBJ2-1; D call uncertain. The chain's CDR3 is CASRRGMDRTYNEQFF. CDR3 nucleotide sequence: TGTGCCAGCAGGCGTGGGATGGACCGAACCTACAATGAGCAGTTCTTC.